This record concerns one T cell receptor beta chain sequence. V was pared by 0 bases and J by 0 bases, with 6 bases between. The CDR3 loop spans 16 amino acids. Germline-derived CDR1 and CDR2 are SGHTA and FQGTGA. The entry originates in a study of shared clonotypes between healthy human individuals. Method: immunoSEQ multiplex PCR; TCRdb's copy keeps in-frame clones and lacks some. This sample has some 2,500,000 clones; just under 95% occur once, and the top ten carry approximately 0.4%. Everyone who donated was a Caucasian adult who lived in Nashville, Tennessee. The chain links TRBV7-3 to TRBJ2-6; D is unclear. Sequencing input: naive CD4+ T cells from PBMCs. Sample subset: CD45RA+ positively selected. The source of this sequence is a man between 18 and 29 years old in good health. Some clones in this sample may be carry-over from other donors' samples. In nucleotides, the CDR3 is TGTGCCAGCAGCTTAACGCGGAGCTCTGGGGCCAACGTCCTGACTTTC. Translation: CASSLTRSSGANVLTF.